This TCR beta chain was profiled in a study of Ad26.COV2.S vaccination and SARS-CoV-2 variants. Study-wide findings and caveats: CD8+ and CD4+ T cells specific for spike reportedly responded with substantial breadth after vaccination.

Specified treatment: around 19 received Ad26.COV2.S at low or high dose, single or two shots; 5 received placebo; per-sample allocation not given. Day 63 after the first vaccine or placebo injection was the time point for sampling. Points on this clone: The antigen is unknown.

Germline CDR1 and CDR2: MNHEY and SMNVEV (reference sequence). Trimming removed 6 bases from V and 5 bases from J, with 13 bases in between. The CDR3 has 13 amino acids. Produced via immunoSEQ multiplex PCR; TCRdb's table is partial and in-frame only. The sample shows approximately 350,000 clones, roughly 84% of them seen only once. The TCR was taken from a person between 18 and 65 years old who received the Ad26.COV2.S COVID-19 vaccine or a placebo. This sequence joins TRBV27 and TRBJ2-5; the D call may be TRBD1 or TRBD2 (6 bases each). The specimen was peripheral blood, collected in a trial of Ad26.COV2.S vaccine versus placebo. The CDR3 DNA reads as TGTGCCAGCAGCCCGGGGGCAGGGGAGACCCAGTACTTC. This codes for CASSPGAGETQYF.